This is a list of T cell receptor beta chains from one sample in a study of beta chain features in type 1 diabetes. TCRdb's table, derived via immunoSEQ multiplex PCR, lists solely in-frame clones and lacks some. The table includes roughly 230,000 clones, roughly a tenth detected once. Sequencing was performed on naive CD4+ T cells from blood. The receptor set was obtained from a man aged 30 to 45 with type 1 diabetes. Both conserved end residues are part of each CDR3. The order of the fields is CDR3 protein, CDR3 DNA, CDR3 length, J gene, V gene, clone size, D gene. The D gene is left open where the match is weak. Some rows mark clone size as missing; the rest say once, few, many or name a class of expanded clone.

CDR3: CASSLGALSEQYF
DNA: TGTGCCAGCAGCTTAGGGGCACTCTCCGAGCAGTACTTC
length: 13
J: TRBJ2-7
V: TRBV7-9
size: few
D: .

CDR3: CASTRRTGADSPLHF
DNA: TGTGCCAGCACCCGACGTACAGGGGCGGATTCACCCCTCCACTTT
length: 15
J: TRBJ1-6
V: TRBV27
size: .
D: TRBD1

CDR3: CASKARAGGLRDTQYF
DNA: TGTGCCAGCAAAGCCAGAGCGGGGGGTCTGAGAGATACGCAGTATTTT
length: 16
J: TRBJ2-3
V: TRBV2
size: few
D: TRBD2

CDR3: CASSYDSGGETQYF
DNA: TGTGCCAGCAGCTACGATAGCGGGGGGGAGACCCAGTACTTC
length: 14
J: TRBJ2-5
V: TRBV11-3
size: .
D: TRBD2

CDR3: CATTRGQNTGELFF
DNA: TGTGCCACCACGCGAGGACAGAACACCGGGGAGCTGTTTTTT
length: 14
J: TRBJ2-2
V: TRBV15
size: .
D: .

CDR3: CASTPNRDWGVEAFF
DNA: TGTGCCAGCACACCCAACCGGGATTGGGGGGTTGAAGCTTTCTTT
length: 15
J: TRBJ1-1
V: TRBV6-1
size: .
D: .

CDR3: CASSARTSGGPFQETQYF
DNA: TGTGCCAGCAGCGCGAGGACTAGCGGGGGGCCTTTCCAAGAGACCCAGTACTTC
length: 18
J: TRBJ2-5
V: TRBV9
size: .
D: TRBD2

CDR3: CSAGTAYEQYF
DNA: TGCAGCGCAGGGACAGCCTACGAGCAGTACTTC
length: 11
J: TRBJ2-7
V: TRBV29-1
size: few
D: TRBD1

CDR3: CASSTTGGLQETQYF
DNA: TGCGCCAGCAGCACCACAGGGGGACTACAAGAGACCCAGTACTTC
length: 15
J: TRBJ2-5
V: TRBV5-1
size: .
D: .

CDR3: CSAVYSMNTGELFF
DNA: TGCAGCGCGGTGTACAGCATGAACACCGGGGAGCTGTTTTTT
length: 14
J: TRBJ2-2
V: TRBV29-1
size: .
D: .

CDR3: CASSDRDRGNSPLHF
DNA: TGTGCCAGCAGTGATCGGGACAGGGGTAATTCACCCCTCCACTTT
length: 15
J: TRBJ1-6
V: TRBV25-1
size: .
D: TRBD1

CDR3: CASSPLGGPGETQYF
DNA: TGTGCCAGCAGCCCTCTGGGAGGGCCCGGGGAGACCCAGTACTTC
length: 15
J: TRBJ2-5
V: TRBV9
size: .
D: TRBD2

CDR3: CASSFLSGGSEQFF
DNA: TGTGCCAGCAGCTTTCTGAGCGGGGGCAGTGAGCAGTTCTTC
length: 14
J: TRBJ2-1
V: TRBV7-8
size: .
D: TRBD2

CDR3: CASSPRGTDYGYTF
DNA: TGTGCCAGCAGCCCGCGGGGGACCGACTATGGCTACACCTTC
length: 14
J: TRBJ1-2
V: TRBV11-1
size: .
D: .

CDR3: CASSPSQVVYEQYF
DNA: TGTGCCAGCTCACCATCGCAGGTAGTCTACGAGCAGTACTTC
length: 14
J: TRBJ2-7
V: TRBV18
size: .
D: .

CDR3: CASSQDPGQGAEKLFF
DNA: TGCGCCAGCAGCCAAGATCCGGGACAGGGAGCTGAAAAACTGTTTTTT
length: 16
J: TRBJ1-4
V: TRBV4-3
size: .
D: TRBD1

CDR3: CASSVGDTTLSKTQYF
DNA: TGTGCCAGCAGCGTGGGAGACACGACCTTATCCAAGACCCAGTACTTC
length: 16
J: TRBJ2-5
V: TRBV9
size: .
D: .

CDR3: CASSHSNTEAFF
DNA: TGTGCCAGCTCACATAGCAACACTGAAGCTTTCTTT
length: 12
J: TRBJ1-1
V: TRBV18
size: .
D: .

CDR3: CASSVTDSTDTQYF
DNA: TGTGCCAGCAGTGTGACAGATAGCACAGATACGCAGTATTTT
length: 14
J: TRBJ2-3
V: TRBV27
size: few
D: .

CDR3: CASSPNAGQNSPLHF
DNA: TGTGCCAGCTCACCAAACGCAGGACAAAATTCACCCCTCCACTTT
length: 15
J: TRBJ1-6
V: TRBV18
size: few
D: .

CDR3: CASSSTGYGYTF
DNA: TGTGCCAGTAGTAGTACAGGGTATGGCTACACCTTC
length: 12
J: TRBJ1-2
V: TRBV19
size: .
D: .

CDR3: CASSSQGPGELFF
DNA: TGTGCCAGCAGCTCACAGGGTCCCGGGGAGCTGTTTTTT
length: 13
J: TRBJ2-2
V: TRBV7-2
size: few
D: .

CDR3: CASSPTGGGTGELFF
DNA: TGTGCCAGCAGCCCAACGGGGGGCGGCACCGGGGAGCTGTTTTTT
length: 15
J: TRBJ2-2
V: TRBV9
size: .
D: .

CDR3: CASNPGGPKYTEAFF
DNA: TGTGCCAGCAACCCGGGCGGGCCAAAGTACACTGAAGCTTTCTTT
length: 15
J: TRBJ1-1
V: TRBV9
size: .
D: .

CDR3: CASSRDRQAEQYF
DNA: TGTGCCAGCAGCAGAGACAGACAGGCCGAGCAGTACTTC
length: 13
J: TRBJ2-7
V: TRBV6-6
size: few
D: .

CDR3: CASSFQDQETQYF
DNA: TGTGCCAGCAGTTTCCAGGATCAAGAGACCCAGTACTTC
length: 13
J: TRBJ2-5
V: TRBV27
size: few
D: .

CDR3: CASSPTGNTEAFF
DNA: TGTGCCAGCTCACCGACAGGGAACACTGAAGCTTTCTTT
length: 13
J: TRBJ1-1
V: TRBV18
size: few
D: .

CDR3: CASRTGQPNTGELFF
DNA: TGTGCCAGCAGGACGGGACAACCGAACACCGGGGAGCTGTTTTTT
length: 15
J: TRBJ2-2
V: TRBV9
size: few
D: .

CDR3: CASSLMGAGQPQHF
DNA: TGTGCCAGCAGCTTAATGGGGGCTGGCCAGCCCCAGCATTTT
length: 14
J: TRBJ1-5
V: TRBV7-9
size: .
D: .

CDR3: CASSLIPSGGIYEQYF
DNA: TGTGCCAGCAGTTTAATCCCTAGCGGGGGGATCTACGAGCAGTACTTC
length: 16
J: TRBJ2-7
V: TRBV28
size: few
D: TRBD2

CDR3: CASSPPGQGSKNIQYF
DNA: TGTGCCAGCTCACCACCGGGACAGGGTAGCAAAAACATTCAGTACTTC
length: 16
J: TRBJ2-4
V: TRBV18
size: few
D: TRBD1

CDR3: CASSRASGQNTGELFF
DNA: TGTGCCAGCAGCCGCGCTAGCGGGCAGAACACCGGGGAGCTGTTTTTT
length: 16
J: TRBJ2-2
V: TRBV9
size: few
D: TRBD2

CDR3: CAWSRRGQMNYNSPLHF
DNA: TGTGCCTGGAGCCGGCGGGGACAGATGAACTATAATTCACCCCTCCACTTT
length: 17
J: TRBJ1-6
V: TRBV30
size: .
D: TRBD1

CDR3: CASTTPSAGGPIEAFF
DNA: TGTGCCAGCACCACACCGTCGGCGGGGGGACCCATCGAAGCTTTCTTT
length: 16
J: TRBJ1-1
V: TRBV28
size: few
D: .

CDR3: CASSLLGAPSTDTQYF
DNA: TGTGCCAGCAGCTTGTTGGGGGCACCCAGCACAGATACGCAGTATTTT
length: 16
J: TRBJ2-3
V: TRBV5-5
size: few
D: .

CDR3: CASSLAGEITQYF
DNA: TGTGCCAGCAGCTTGGCCGGGGAGATTACGCAGTATTTT
length: 13
J: TRBJ2-3
V: TRBV5-4
size: few
D: .

CDR3: CSVHSLGDRENTEAFF
DNA: TGCAGCGTGCACAGTTTGGGGGACAGGGAGAACACTGAAGCTTTCTTT
length: 16
J: TRBJ1-1
V: TRBV29-1
size: few
D: TRBD1

CDR3: CASSHDSNYGYTF
DNA: TGTGCCAGCAGCCACGACTCAAACTATGGCTACACCTTC
length: 13
J: TRBJ1-2
V: TRBV7-3
size: few
D: .

CDR3: CASSVGSHSGGSGIF
DNA: TGTGCCAGCAGCGTCGGCTCCCACTCGGGGGGCAGTGGGATCTTC
length: 15
J: TRBJ2-1
V: TRBV11-1
size: few
D: .

CDR3: CASSDGGGSDEQYF
DNA: TGTGCCAGCAGTGATGGGGGCGGGTCAGACGAGCAGTACTTC
length: 14
J: TRBJ2-7
V: TRBV25-1
size: few
D: .

CDR3: CASSVATTTEAFF
DNA: TGTGCCAGCAGCGTAGCTACGACAACTGAAGCTTTCTTT
length: 13
J: TRBJ1-1
V: TRBV9
size: .
D: .

CDR3: CASSLGGSTYEQYF
DNA: TGTGCCAGCAGCTTGGGGGGTTCTACCTACGAGCAGTACTTC
length: 14
J: TRBJ2-7
V: TRBV7-9
size: few
D: .

CDR3: CASRLVGGRETQYF
DNA: TGTGCCAGCAGACTAGTGGGGGGTCGGGAGACCCAGTACTTC
length: 14
J: TRBJ2-5
V: TRBV7-9
size: few
D: .

CDR3: CASSPQGNSYEQYF
DNA: TGTGCCAGCAGCCCACAGGGGAACTCCTACGAGCAGTACTTC
length: 14
J: TRBJ2-7
V: TRBV6-5
size: .
D: TRBD1

CDR3: CASSQDAGGLTDTQYF
DNA: TGTGCCAGCAGCCAAGACGCGGGGGGCCTCACAGATACGCAGTATTTT
length: 16
J: TRBJ2-3
V: TRBV4-2
size: .
D: TRBD2

CDR3: CASSEKGGREQFF
DNA: TGTGCCAGCAGTGAAAAAGGGGGACGTGAGCAGTTCTTC
length: 13
J: TRBJ2-1
V: TRBV2
size: few
D: .

CDR3: CASSRGGRNEQYF
DNA: TGTGCCAGCAGCCGCGGCGGGCGCAACGAGCAGTACTTC
length: 13
J: TRBJ2-7
V: TRBV7-2
size: .
D: .

CDR3: CATSLPTGNSPLHF
DNA: TGTGCCACCAGCCTCCCGACAGGGAATTCACCCCTCCACTTT
length: 14
J: TRBJ1-6
V: TRBV15
size: few
D: TRBD1

CDR3: CASSYSEQSYEQYF
DNA: TGTGCCAGCAGTTACTCGGAACAGAGTTACGAGCAGTACTTC
length: 14
J: TRBJ2-7
V: TRBV6-5
size: .
D: .

CDR3: CASSPPGGAEAFF
DNA: TGTGCCAGCAGCCCACCGGGAGGCGCCGAAGCTTTCTTT
length: 13
J: TRBJ1-1
V: TRBV6-5
size: .
D: .

CDR3: CASSERGGPNLHF
DNA: TGTGCCAGCAGTGAAAGGGGTGGACCGAACCTCCACTTT
length: 13
J: TRBJ1-6
V: TRBV2
size: .
D: .